This paragraph covers one T cell receptor beta chain sequence. Described time point: after dendritic cell vaccination, including at tumor progression/relapse. Before vaccination, two weeks after the third vaccination, and at progression, PBMC were collected. CDR1 SGHDN and CDR2 FVKESK come from the germline V gene. Trimming left V 1 base short and J 3 bases short, with 12 bases between. The CDR3 is 15 residues long. This entry comes from a study of glioma-infiltrating T cells after dendritic cell vaccination. Study-level information: Between the early 2000s and the early 2010s, patients got autologous tumor lysate-pulsed dendritic cell vaccines. Patients received three intradermal dendritic cell vaccine injections at biweekly intervals.

Assay used: immunoSEQ multiplex PCR; TCRdb lists only in-frame clones, some missing. Found here are about 91,000 clones, more than 80% of them singletons; the top ten hold over 2%. This receptor was identified in a human donor with glioblastoma. The starting material was blood, obtained after dendritic cell vaccination. The rearrangement links TRBV14 to TRBJ1-1; TRBD1 is a possible D gene (5 bases). CDR3 sequence (DNA): TGTGCCAGCAGCCAAGCTCGCAGGGAGGACACTGAAGCTTTCTTT. This sequence encodes CASSQARREDTEAFF.